This TCR beta chain was recovered during a study of blood T cells in healthy people across ages. General study findings and limits: Donor CMV infection status was unknown, possibly confounding age-related changes in expanded clonotypes.

Primers used in a second PCR of roughly 7 to 12 cycles were a sample-barcoded 5' primer and a J-beta primer mix. TCRdb used MiXCR to reprocess the 5' RACE reads, holding one entry per CDR3 protein. The sample contains fewer than 900,000 distinct CDR3 sequences, approximately 43% of which appear only once. Trimming at V came to 6 bases and at J to 7 bases, leaving 10 bases not matched to a gene. The length of the CDR3 is 14 residues. Germline CDR1 MGHDK, CDR2 SYGVNS. This clonotype came up many times. Its antigen is not identified. Investigators took about 9.2 milliliters of peripheral blood from every donor. Each sample gave at least 6 million isolated PBMCs. The authors extracted at least 6 micrograms of total RNA per sample.

This chain uses TRBV25-1 with TRBJ2-7; 9 bases match TRBD1. The clonotype was recovered from an older woman in good health. The sequencing input was blood. The CDR3 loop reads CASRGGTGLGEQYF. The CDR3 bases are TGTGCCAGCAGGGGAGGGACAGGGTTGGGGGAGCAGTACTTC.